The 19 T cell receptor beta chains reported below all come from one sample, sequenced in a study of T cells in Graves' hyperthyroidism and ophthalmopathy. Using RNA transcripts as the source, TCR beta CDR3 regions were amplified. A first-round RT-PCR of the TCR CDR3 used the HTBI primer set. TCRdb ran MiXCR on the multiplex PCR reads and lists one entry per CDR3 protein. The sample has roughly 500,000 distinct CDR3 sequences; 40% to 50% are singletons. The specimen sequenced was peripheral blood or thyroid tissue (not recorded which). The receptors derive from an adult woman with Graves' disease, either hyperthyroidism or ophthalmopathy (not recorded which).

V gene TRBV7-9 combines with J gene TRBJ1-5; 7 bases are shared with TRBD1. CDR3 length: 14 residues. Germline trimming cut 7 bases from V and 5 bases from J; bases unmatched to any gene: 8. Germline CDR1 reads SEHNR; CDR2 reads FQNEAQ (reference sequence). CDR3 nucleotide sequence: TGTGCCAGCATAGCCAGGGGGACTTATCAGCCCCAGCATTTT. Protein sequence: CASIARGTYQPQHF. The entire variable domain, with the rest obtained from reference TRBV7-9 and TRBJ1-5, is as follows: DTGVSQNPRHKITKRGQNVTFRCDPISEHNRLYWYRQTLGQGPEFLTYFQNEAQLEKSRLLSDRFSAERPKGSFSTLEIQRTEQGDSAMYLCASIARGTYQPQHFGDGTRLSIL.

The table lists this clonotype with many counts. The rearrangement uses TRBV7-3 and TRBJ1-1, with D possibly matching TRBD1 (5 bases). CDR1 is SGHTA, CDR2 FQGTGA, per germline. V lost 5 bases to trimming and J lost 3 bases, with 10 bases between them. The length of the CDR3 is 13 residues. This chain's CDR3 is CASSQEGDTEAFF. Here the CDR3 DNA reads TGTGCCAGCAGCCAGGAAGGGGACACTGAAGCTTTCTTT.

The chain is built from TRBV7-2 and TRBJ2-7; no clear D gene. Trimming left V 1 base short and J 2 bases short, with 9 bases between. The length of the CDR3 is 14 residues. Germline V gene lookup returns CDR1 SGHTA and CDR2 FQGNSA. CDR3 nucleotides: TGTGCCAGCAGCTTAGTGGACGTAACCTACGAGCAGTACTTC. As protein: CASSLVDVTYEQYF.

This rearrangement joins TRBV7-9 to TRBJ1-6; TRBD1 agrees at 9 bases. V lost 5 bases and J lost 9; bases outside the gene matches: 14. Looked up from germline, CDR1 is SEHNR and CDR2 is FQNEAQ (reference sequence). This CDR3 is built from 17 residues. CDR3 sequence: CASSITNRGPGRSPLHF. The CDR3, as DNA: TGTGCCAGCAGCATAACTAACAGGGGGCCGGGGCGTTCACCCCTCCACTTT.

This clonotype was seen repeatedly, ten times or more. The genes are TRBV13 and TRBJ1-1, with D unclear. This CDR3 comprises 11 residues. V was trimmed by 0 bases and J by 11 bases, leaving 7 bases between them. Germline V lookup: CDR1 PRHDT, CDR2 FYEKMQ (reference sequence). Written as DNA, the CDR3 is TGTGCCAGCAGCTTAGGGCCGTGGGCTTTCTTT. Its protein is CASSLGPWAFF.

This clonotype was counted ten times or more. The CDR3 is CASSPTSGRGGELFF. The CDR3, as DNA: TGTGCCAGCAGCCCAACTAGCGGGAGAGGTGGGGAGCTGTTTTTT. V gene TRBV7-3 combines with J gene TRBJ2-2; 11 bases are shared with TRBD2. Germline CDR1 is SGHTA and CDR2 is FQGTGA. J gave up 8 bases and V 5 bases, and 7 bases lay outside the gene matches. The CDR3 spans 15 residues.

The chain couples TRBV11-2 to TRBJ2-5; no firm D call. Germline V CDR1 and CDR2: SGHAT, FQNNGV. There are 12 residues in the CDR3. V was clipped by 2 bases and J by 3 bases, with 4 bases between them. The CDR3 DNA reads TGTGCCAGCAGCTTAAACAAAGAGACCCAGTACTTC. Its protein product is CASSLNKETQYF. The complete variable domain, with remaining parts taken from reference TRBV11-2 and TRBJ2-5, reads EAGVAQSPRYKIIEKRQSVAFWCNPISGHATLYWYQQILGQGPKLLIQFQNNGVVDDSQLPKDRFSAERLKGVDSTLKIQPAKLEDSAVYLCASSLNKETQYFGPGTRLLVL.

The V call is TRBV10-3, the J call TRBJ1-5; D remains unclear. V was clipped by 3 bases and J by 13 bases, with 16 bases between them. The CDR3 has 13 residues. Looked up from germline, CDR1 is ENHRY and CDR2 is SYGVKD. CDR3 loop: CAISDGGIWGQHF. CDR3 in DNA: TGTGCCATCAGTGATGGAGGAATCTGGGGTCAGCATTTT.

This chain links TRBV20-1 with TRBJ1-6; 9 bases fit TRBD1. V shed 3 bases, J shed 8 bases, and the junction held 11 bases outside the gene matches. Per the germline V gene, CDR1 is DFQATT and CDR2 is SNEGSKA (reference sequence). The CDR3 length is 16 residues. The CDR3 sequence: CSARAPLGQGYSPLHF. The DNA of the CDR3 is TGCAGTGCTAGGGCCCCCCTGGGACAGGGCTATTCACCCCTCCACTTT.

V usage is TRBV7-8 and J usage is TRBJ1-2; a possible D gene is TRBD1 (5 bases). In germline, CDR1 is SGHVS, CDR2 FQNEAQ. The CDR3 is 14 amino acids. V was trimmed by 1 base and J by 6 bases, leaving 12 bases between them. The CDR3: CASSLVLAGDGYTF. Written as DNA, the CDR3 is TGTGCCAGCAGCTTAGTCCTAGCGGGGGATGGCTACACCTTC.

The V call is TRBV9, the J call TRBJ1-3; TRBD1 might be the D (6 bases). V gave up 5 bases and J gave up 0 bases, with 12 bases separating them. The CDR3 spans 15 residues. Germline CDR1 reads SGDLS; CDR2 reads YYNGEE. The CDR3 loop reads CASRVTGLSGNTIYF. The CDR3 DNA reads TGTGCCAGCAGAGTGACAGGCCTCTCTGGAAACACCATATATTTT.

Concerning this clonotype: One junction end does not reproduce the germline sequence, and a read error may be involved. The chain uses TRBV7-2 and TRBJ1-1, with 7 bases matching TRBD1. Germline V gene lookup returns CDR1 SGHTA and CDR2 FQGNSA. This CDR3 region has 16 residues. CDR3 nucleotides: TGTGCCAACAGCCAGGGGGAGATCCGCGGGAACACTGAAGCTTTCTTT. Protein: CANSQGEIRGNTEAFF.

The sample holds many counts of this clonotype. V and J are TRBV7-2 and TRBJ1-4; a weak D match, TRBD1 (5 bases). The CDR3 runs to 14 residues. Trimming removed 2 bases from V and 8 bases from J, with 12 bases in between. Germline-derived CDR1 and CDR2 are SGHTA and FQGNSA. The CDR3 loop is CASSLLGVGEKLFF. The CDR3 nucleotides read TGTGCCAGCAGCTTACTAGGGGTTGGGGAAAAACTGTTTTTT.

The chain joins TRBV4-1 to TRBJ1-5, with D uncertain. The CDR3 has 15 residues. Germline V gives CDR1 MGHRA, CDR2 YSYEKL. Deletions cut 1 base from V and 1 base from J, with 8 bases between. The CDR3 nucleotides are TGCGCCAGCAGCCAAGTGAACTGGAGCAATCAGCCCCAGCATTTT. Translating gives CASSQVNWSNQPQHF.

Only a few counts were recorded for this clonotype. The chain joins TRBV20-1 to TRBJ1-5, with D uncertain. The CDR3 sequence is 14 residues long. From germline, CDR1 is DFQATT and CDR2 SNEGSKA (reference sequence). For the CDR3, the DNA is TGCAGCGTGGCGCCTGGGCTTCGCGATCAGCCCCAGCATTTT. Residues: CSVAPGLRDQPQHF.

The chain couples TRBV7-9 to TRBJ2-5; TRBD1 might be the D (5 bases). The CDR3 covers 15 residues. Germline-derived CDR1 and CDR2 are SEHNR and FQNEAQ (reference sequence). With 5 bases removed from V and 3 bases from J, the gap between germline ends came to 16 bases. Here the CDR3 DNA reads TGTGCCAGCAGCGTATCATCGGACACTGAAGAGACCCAGTACTTC. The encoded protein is CASSVSSDTEETQYF.

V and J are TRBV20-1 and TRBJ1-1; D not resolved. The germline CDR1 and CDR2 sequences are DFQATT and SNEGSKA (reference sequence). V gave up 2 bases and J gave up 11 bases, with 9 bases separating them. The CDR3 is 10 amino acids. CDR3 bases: TGCAGTGCTAGATTGGGGTTGGCTTTCTTT. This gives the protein CSARLGLAFF.

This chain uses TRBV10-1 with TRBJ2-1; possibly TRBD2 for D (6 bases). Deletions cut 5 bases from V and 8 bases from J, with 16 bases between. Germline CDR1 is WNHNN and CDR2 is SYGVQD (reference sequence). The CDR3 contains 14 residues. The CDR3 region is CASSRTLPGDEQFF. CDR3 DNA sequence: TGCGCCAGCAGTCGGACTCTCCCGGGGGATGAGCAGTTCTTC.

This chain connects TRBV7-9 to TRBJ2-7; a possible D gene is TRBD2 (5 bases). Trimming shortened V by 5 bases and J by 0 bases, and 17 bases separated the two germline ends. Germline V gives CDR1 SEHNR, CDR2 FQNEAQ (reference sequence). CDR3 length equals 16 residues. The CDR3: CASSLDGERSSYEQYF. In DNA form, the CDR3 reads TGTGCCAGCAGCCTAGATGGGGAGAGAAGCTCCTACGAGCAGTACTTC.